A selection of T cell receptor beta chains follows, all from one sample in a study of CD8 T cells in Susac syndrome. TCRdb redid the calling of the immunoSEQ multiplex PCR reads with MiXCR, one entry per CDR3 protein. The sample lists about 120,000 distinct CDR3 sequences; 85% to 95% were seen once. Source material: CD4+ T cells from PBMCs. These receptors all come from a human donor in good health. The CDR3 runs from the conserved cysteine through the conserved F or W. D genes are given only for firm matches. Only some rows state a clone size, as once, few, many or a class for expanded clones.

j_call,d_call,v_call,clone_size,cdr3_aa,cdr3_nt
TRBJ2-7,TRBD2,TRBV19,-,CASSTSGVAGYEQYF,TGTGCCAGTAGTACCTCTGGGGTAGCGGGTTACGAGCAGTACTTC
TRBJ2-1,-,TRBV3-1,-,CASSLSGTGNEQFF,TGTGCCAGCAGCCTATCCGGGACGGGGAATGAGCAGTTCTTC
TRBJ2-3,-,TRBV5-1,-,CASSLVGGSTDTQYF,TGCGCCAGCAGCTTGGTGGGCGGGAGCACAGATACGCAGTATTTT
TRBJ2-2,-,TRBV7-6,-,CASSLRLVLNTGELFF,TGTGCCAGCAGCTTAAGGCTAGTGTTAAACACCGGGGAGCTGTTTTTT
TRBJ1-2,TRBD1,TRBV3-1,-,CASSQGQGGGYTF,TGTGCCAGCAGCCAGGGACAGGGGGGCGGCTACACCTTC
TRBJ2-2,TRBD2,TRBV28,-,CASSPAGVLGELFF,TGTGCCAGCAGCCCGGCGGGGGTATTGGGGGAGCTGTTTTTT
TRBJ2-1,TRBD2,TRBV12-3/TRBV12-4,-,CASSLGTGGPYNEQFF,TGTGCCAGCAGCTTGGGGACGGGAGGGCCCTACAATGAGCAGTTCTTC
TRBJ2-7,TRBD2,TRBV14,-,CASSQDPASGVPEGF,TGTGCCAGCAGCCAAGATCCCGCTAGCGGGGTTCCCGAAGGCTTC
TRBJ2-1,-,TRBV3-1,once,CASSQVLAATYNEQFF,TGTGCCAGCAGCCAAGTTTTGGCGGCTACTTACAATGAGCAGTTCTTC
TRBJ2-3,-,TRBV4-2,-,CASSQDGPLTDTQYF,TGTGCCAGCAGCCAAGATGGCCCGCTCACAGATACGCAGTATTTT
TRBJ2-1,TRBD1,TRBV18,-,CASSPGTGGYNEQFF,TGTGCCAGCTCACCAGGGACAGGGGGCTACAATGAGCAGTTCTTC
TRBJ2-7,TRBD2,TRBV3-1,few,CASSLALAEQYEQYF,TGTGCCAGCAGCCTAGCACTAGCGGAGCAATACGAGCAGTACTTC
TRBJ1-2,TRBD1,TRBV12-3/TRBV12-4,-,CASQGQSLYGYTF,TGTGCCAGCCAGGGACAGTCGCTCTATGGCTACACCTTC
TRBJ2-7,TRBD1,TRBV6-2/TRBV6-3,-,CASSQGQGYHEQYF,TGTGCCAGCAGCCAGGGACAGGGTTACCACGAGCAGTACTTC
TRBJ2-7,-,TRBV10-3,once,CAISGSDARPGDF,TGTGCCATCAGTGGAAGTGATGCGCGACCGGGGGACTTC
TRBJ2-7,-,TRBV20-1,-,CSALTGDYEQYF,TGCAGTGCCCTGACAGGAGACTACGAGCAGTACTTC
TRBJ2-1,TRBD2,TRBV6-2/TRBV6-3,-,CASSLGLAGLRGHEQFF,TGTGCCAGCAGCTTGGGACTAGCGGGCTTAAGGGGACATGAGCAGTTCTTC
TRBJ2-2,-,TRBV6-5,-,CASSWSAGELFF,TGTGCCAGCAGCTGGTCGGCCGGGGAGCTGTTTTTT
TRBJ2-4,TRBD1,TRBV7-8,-,CASSLAWTGGDTKNIQYF,TGTGCCAGCAGCTTAGCGTGGACAGGGGGTGATACCAAAAACATTCAGTACTTC
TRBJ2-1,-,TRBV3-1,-,CASSMSGRGGIEQFF,TGTGCCAGCAGCATGAGCGGGAGAGGGGGCATTGAGCAGTTCTTC
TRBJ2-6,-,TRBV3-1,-,CASRYRDGANVLTF,TGTGCCAGCAGGTACAGGGACGGGGCCAACGTCCTGACTTTC
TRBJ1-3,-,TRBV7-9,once,CASSSLPRDENTIYF,TGTGCCAGCAGCTCACTCCCCCGGGACGAAAACACCATATATTTT
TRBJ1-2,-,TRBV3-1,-,CASSQAAGEGGYTF,TGTGCCAGCAGCCAAGCCGCAGGGGAGGGAGGCTACACCTTC
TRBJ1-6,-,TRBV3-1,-,CASSQEGGNSPLHF,TGTGCCAGCAGCCAAGAAGGGGGAAATTCACCCCTCCACTTT
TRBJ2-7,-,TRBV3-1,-,CASSQAGSSYEQYF,TGTGCCAGCAGCCAAGCGGGGAGCTCCTACGAGCAGTACTTC
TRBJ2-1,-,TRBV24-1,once,CATSGLGPRLYNEQFF,TGTGCCACCAGCGGCCTAGGACCCCGACTCTACAATGAGCAGTTCTTC
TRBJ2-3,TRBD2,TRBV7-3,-,CASSQTSGGTDTQYF,TGTGCCAGCAGCCAAACTAGCGGGGGCACAGATACGCAGTATTTT
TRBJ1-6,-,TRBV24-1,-,CATRMNSRGSPLHF,TGTGCCACCAGAATGAACAGCAGAGGCTCACCCCTCCACTTT